This T cell receptor beta chain was profiled in a study of shared clonotypes between healthy human individuals. Worth noting for this clone: Its target is unknown.

Trimming removed 1 base at V and 3 bases at J, with 7 bases between. In germline, CDR1 is LNHDA, CDR2 SQIVND (reference sequence). The CDR3 extends over 13 amino acids. Study conclusions and caveats: Non-shared clonotypes had lower generation probabilities than those shared by all four donors.

The table came from immunoSEQ multiplex PCR; TCRdb's copy has only in-frame clones and leaves some out. The table has some 380,000 clones, approximately 97% seen once. The rearrangement links TRBV19 to TRBJ2-7; D unresolved. This TCR derives from a man younger than 40 in good health. Sequencing used memory CD8+ T cells sorted from blood. Subset reported: CD45RO+ cells pooled with CCR7-negative TemRA cells. The CDR3 DNA is TGTGCCAGTAGTATAGCGAGAAACTACGAGCAGTACTTC. It yields the protein CASSIARNYEQYF.